This paragraph reports one T cell receptor (beta chain). Its matching antigen is unknown. The sample originates from a study of cytotoxic CD8 clonotypes in ibrutinib-treated CLL. Study overall: The patient breakdown showed fewer than 12 relapsed/refractory and some 16 treatment-naive cases, with 17 IGHV unmutated. Response samples were obtained once patients had received a median 12 months of treatment, range 6 to 36. Study findings and constraints: Whereas clonality rose at ibrutinib response, it declined toward baseline at progression.

The CDR3 contains 15 residues. Germline lookup yields CDR1 SGHAT and CDR2 FQDESV (reference sequence). V shed 6 bases, J shed 2 bases, and the junction held 7 bases outside the gene matches. Sequencing sought depths of 1 in 200,000 to 1 in 1 million T cells. Sequencing was performed with immunoSEQ multiplex PCR; in TCRdb, only in-frame clones are kept and a portion is missing. The sample includes 150,000 to 200,000 clones, roughly 80% seen only once; the top ten take over 4.5%. This receptor was obtained from a human donor with chronic lymphocytic leukemia. The chain is built from TRBV11-1 and TRBJ2-7; 10 nucleotides align to TRBD1. Source: PBMCs, taken after 24 months of ibrutinib treatment. For the CDR3, the DNA is TGTGCCAGCAGGAAGCCGGGACAGGGGACCTACGAGCAGTACTTC. This codes for CASRKPGQGTYEQYF.